This TCR beta chain was retrieved from a study of control samples from healthy donors and cancer patients. Clones were read by immunoSEQ multiplex PCR, and TCRdb kept only the in-frame ones, dropping some. The data contain roughly 170,000 clones, around 93% of them singletons. CDR1 and CDR2 (germline): SGHTA, FQGNSA. Trimming stripped 1 base from V and 2 bases from J, with 16 bases between. The CDR3 length is 17 residues. The chain carries TRBV7-2 and TRBJ2-3; D might be TRBD1 or TRBD2, each matching 6 bases. The sequence was collected from a woman between 55 and 75 years old in good health. The sample consisted of blood. CDR3 in amino acids: CASSLGQMEGDTDTQYF. CDR3 nucleotide sequence: TGTGCCAGCAGCTTAGGACAAATGGAGGGGGACACAGATACGCAGTATTTT. Together with reference TRBV7-2 and TRBJ2-3, the CDR3 gives the full variable domain: GAGVSQSPSNKVTEKGKDVELRCDPISGHTALYWYRQSLGQGLEFLIYFQGNSAPDKSGLPSDRFSAERTGGSVSTLTIQRTQQEDSAVYLCASSLGQMEGDTDTQYFGPGTRLTVL.